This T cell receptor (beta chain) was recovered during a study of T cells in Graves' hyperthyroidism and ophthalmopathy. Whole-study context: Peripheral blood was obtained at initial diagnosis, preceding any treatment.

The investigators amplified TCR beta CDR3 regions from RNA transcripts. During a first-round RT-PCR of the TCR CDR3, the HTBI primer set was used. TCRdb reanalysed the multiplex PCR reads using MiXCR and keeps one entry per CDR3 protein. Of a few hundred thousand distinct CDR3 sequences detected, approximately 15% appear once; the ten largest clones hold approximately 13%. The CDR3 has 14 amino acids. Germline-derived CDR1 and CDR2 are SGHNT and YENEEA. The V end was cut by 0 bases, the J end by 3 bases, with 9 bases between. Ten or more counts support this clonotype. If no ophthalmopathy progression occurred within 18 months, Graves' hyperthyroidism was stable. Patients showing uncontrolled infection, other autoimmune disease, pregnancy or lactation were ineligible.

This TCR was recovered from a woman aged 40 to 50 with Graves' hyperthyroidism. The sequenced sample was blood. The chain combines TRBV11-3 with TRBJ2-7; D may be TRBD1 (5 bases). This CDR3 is CASSLEQDHYEQYF. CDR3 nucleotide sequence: TGTGCCAGCAGCTTAGAACAGGACCACTACGAGCAGTACTTC.